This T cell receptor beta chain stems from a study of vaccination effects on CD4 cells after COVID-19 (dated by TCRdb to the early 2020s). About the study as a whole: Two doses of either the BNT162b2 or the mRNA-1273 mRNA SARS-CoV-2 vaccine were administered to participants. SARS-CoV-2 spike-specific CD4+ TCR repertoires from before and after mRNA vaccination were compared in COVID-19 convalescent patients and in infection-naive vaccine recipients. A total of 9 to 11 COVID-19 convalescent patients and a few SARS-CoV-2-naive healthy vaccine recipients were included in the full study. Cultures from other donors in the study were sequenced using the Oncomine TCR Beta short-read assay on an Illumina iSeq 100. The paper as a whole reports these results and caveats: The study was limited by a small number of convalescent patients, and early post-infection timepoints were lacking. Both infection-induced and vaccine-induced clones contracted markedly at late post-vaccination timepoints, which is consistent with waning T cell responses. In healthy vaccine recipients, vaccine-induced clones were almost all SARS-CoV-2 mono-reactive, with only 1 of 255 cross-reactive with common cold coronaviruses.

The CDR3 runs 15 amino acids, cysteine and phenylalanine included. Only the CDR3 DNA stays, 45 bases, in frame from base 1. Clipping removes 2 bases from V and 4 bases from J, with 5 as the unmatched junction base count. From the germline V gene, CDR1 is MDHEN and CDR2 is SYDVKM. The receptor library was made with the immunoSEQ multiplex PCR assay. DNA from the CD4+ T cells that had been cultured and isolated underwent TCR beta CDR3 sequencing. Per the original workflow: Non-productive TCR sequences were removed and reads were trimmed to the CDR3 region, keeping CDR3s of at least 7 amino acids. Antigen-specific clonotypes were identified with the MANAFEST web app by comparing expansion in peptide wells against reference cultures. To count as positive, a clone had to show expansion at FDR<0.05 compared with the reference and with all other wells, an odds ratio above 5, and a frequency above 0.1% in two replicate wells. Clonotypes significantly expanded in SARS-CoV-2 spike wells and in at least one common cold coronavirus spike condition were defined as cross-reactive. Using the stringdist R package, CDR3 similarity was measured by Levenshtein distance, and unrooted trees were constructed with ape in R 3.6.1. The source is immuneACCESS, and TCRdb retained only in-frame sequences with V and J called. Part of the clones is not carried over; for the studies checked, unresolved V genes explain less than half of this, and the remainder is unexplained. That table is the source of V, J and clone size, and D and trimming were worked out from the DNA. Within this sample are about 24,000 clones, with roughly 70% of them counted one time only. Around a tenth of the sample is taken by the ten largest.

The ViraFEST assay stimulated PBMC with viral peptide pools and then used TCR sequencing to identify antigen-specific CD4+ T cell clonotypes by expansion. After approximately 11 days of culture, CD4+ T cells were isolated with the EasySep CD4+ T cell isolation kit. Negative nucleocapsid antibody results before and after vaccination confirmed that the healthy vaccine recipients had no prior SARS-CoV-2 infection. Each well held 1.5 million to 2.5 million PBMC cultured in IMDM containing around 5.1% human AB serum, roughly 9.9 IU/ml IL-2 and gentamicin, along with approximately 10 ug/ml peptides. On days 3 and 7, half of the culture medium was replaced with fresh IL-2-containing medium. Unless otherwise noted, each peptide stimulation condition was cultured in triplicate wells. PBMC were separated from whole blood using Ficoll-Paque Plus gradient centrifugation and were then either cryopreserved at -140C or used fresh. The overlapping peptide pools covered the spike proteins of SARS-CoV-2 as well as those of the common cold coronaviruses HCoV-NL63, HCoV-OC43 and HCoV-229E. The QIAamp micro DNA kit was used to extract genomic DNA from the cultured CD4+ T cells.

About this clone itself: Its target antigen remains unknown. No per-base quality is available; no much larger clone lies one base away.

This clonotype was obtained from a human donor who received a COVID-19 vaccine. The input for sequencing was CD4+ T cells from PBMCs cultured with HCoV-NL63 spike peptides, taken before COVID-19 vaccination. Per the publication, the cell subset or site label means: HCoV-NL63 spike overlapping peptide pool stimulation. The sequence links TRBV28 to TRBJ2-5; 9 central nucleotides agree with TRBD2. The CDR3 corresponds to CASSLGAGGPETQYF. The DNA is TGTGCCAGCAGTTTAGGGGCGGGAGGGCCAGAGACCCAGTACTTC. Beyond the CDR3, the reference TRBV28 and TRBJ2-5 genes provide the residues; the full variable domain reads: DVKVTQSSRYLVKRTGEKVFLECVQDMDHENMFWYRQDPGLGLRLIYFSYDVKMKEKGDIPEGYSVSREKKERFSLILESASTNQTSMYLCASSLGAGGPETQYFGPGTRLLVL.